Below, 20 T cell receptor beta chains from the same sample are listed, as sequenced in a study of T cell responses to AZD1222 COVID-19 vaccine. The protocol was immunoSEQ multiplex PCR, while the TCRdb copy is restricted to in-frame clones and leaves out a portion. The table includes some 190,000 clones, over 75% detected once. The source was peripheral blood, collected on day 0 of AZD1222 vaccination. Source of these receptors: an adult in good health.

This sequence joins TRBV3-1 (or the pseudogene TRBV3-2) and TRBJ1-4, with 10 bases fitting TRBD1. Germline V lookup: CDR1 LGHDT, CDR2 YNNKEL (reference sequence). CDR3 length: 16 residues. J was trimmed by 8 bases and V by 0 bases; bases with no gene match: 6. The CDR3 region has the DNA TGTGCCAGCAGCCAAGACGCGGGGACAGGGGTGGAAAAACTGTTTTTT. It encodes CASSQDAGTGVEKLFF.

V and J are TRBV6-5 and TRBJ1-4, with D possibly being TRBD1 (5 bases). The germline V gene encodes CDR1 MNHEY and CDR2 SVGAGI. Trimming removed 4 bases from V and 6 bases from J, with 15 bases in between. There are 15 residues in the CDR3. CDR3 nucleotides: TGTGCCAGCAGTTCAAGGATCCAGGGTCATGAAAAACTGTTTTTT. Encoded protein: CASSSRIQGHEKLFF.

This clone was picked up one time. The chain has TRBV5-1 and TRBJ2-3; TRBD1 agrees at 9 bases. The CDR3 covers 15 residues. From germline, CDR1 is SGHRS and CDR2 YFSETQ. Unmatched junction bases numbered 6, after V lost 5 bases and J lost 2 bases. DNA for the CDR3: TGCGCCAGCAGAAGGGACAGGGCCGTCACAGATACGCAGTATTTT. This translates into CASRRDRAVTDTQYF.

The genes are TRBV27 and TRBJ1-2; D call uncertain. The CDR3 has 18 amino acids. CDR1 MNHEY and CDR2 SMNVEV come from the germline V gene (reference sequence). The ends were cut back, 0 bases at V and 4 bases at J, with 21 bases in the middle. CDR3 region: CASSLSVPQIPGGYGYTF. CDR3 bases: TGTGCCAGCAGTTTATCGGTCCCCCAGATCCCCGGCGGCTATGGCTACACCTTC.

Concerning this clone itself: Other DNA sequences within the sample encode an identical CDR3. The chain employs TRBV4-3 and TRBJ1-1; D is perhaps TRBD1 (6 bases). This CDR3 is built from 13 residues. From germline, CDR1 is LGHNA and CDR2 YSLEER. Trimming removed 6 bases from V and 2 bases from J, with 10 bases in between. Here the CDR3 DNA reads TGCGCCAGCAGTCAGGACAGAAACACTGAAGCTTTCTTT. Its translation: CASSQDRNTEAFF.

The chain joins TRBV30 to TRBJ2-1; 7 nucleotides line up with TRBD1. This CDR3 comprises 14 residues. Unmatched junction bases numbered 7, after V lost 2 bases and J lost 6 bases. Germline CDR1 reads GTSNPN; CDR2 reads SVGIG (reference sequence). The CDR3 bases are TGTGCCTGGAGTACAGGGGCCCTATCCAATGAGCAGTTCTTC. Protein product: CAWSTGALSNEQFF.

V usage is TRBV6-5 and J usage is TRBJ2-7; D is ambiguous. This CDR3 has 14 residues. Trimming pared 5 bases from V and 3 bases from J, leaving 14 bases between. The germline V gene encodes CDR1 MNHEY and CDR2 SVGAGI. The CDR3 loop reads CASSPRHRNYEQYV. The CDR3 nucleotides read TGTGCCAGCAGTCCAAGACATCGGAACTACGAGCAGTACGTC.

The chain is built from TRBV14 and TRBJ2-1; D not certain. The CDR3 has 14 residues. The germline gives CDR1 SGHDN, CDR2 FVKESK. Trimming removed 2 bases at V and 5 bases at J, with 10 bases between. The CDR3 loop is CASSQSVGDNEQFF. For the CDR3, the DNA is TGTGCCAGCAGCCAATCTGTAGGCGACAATGAGCAGTTCTTC.

This clone was observed once. The genes are TRBV7-2 and TRBJ2-6, with D maybe TRBD1 (6 bases). Germline CDR1 reads SGHTA; CDR2 reads FQGNSA. The CDR3 consists of 18 residues. Trimming took 2 bases from V and 0 from J, leaving 14 bases between them. CDR3 sequence (DNA): TGTGCCAGCAGCTTAACGGACAGATTTTACTCTGGGGCCAACGTCCTGACTTTC. It translates to CASSLTDRFYSGANVLTF.

The gene calls are TRBV25-1 and TRBJ2-7; D remains ambiguous. The CDR3 has 15 residues. Deletions cut 7 bases from V and 0 bases from J, with 16 bases between. Germline V CDR1 and CDR2: MGHDK, SYGVNS. The CDR3 protein is CASTRRLTSSYEQYV. CDR3 DNA sequence: TGTGCCAGCACCAGGCGACTTACGAGCTCCTACGAGCAGTACGTC.

The chain links TRBV6-2 or TRBV6-3 to TRBJ1-1, with 12 bases fitting TRBD1. CDR1 and CDR2 from the germline V gene are MNHEY and SVGEGT. The CDR3 has 18 residues. The J segment lost 1 base and the V segment lost 0 bases, leaving 6 bases of the junction unmatched. The DNA of the CDR3 is TGTGCCAGCAGTTACTCGCGGGACAGGGGGCTTGAGAACACTGAAGCTTTCTTT. It is translated as CASSYSRDRGLENTEAFF.

The chain carries TRBV7-9 and TRBJ2-7; D ambiguous. Germline lookup yields CDR1 SEHNR and CDR2 FQNEAQ (reference sequence). The CDR3 is 12 amino acids. V was cut by 0 bases and J by 5 bases, with 5 bases left in between. This CDR3 reads CASSLAQHEQYF. The CDR3 nucleotides are TGTGCCAGCAGCTTAGCCCAACACGAGCAGTACTTC.

The CDR3 DNA reads as TGCGCCAGCAGAACCCCGGTTGGCTATGGCTACACCTTC. This codes for CASRTPVGYGYTF. This chain connects TRBV10-2 to TRBJ1-2; D ambiguous. Germline CDR1 and CDR2: WSHSY and SAAADI. There are 13 residues in the CDR3. V was cut by 6 bases and J by 4 bases, with 12 bases left in between.

This chain connects TRBV6-5 to TRBJ2-5, with a weak D call TRBD1 (7 bases). V was cut by 7 bases and J by 5 bases, with 17 bases left in between. Germline lookup yields CDR1 MNHEY and CDR2 SVGAGI. CDR3 length: 14 residues. Here the CDR3 reads CASKRGGGRETQYF. The CDR3 bases are TGTGCCAGCAAAAGAGGAGGGGGCAGGGAGACCCAGTACTTC.

This rearrangement joins TRBV24-1 to TRBJ2-7, with a tentative D call TRBD1 (6 bases). The germline V gene encodes CDR1 KGHDR and CDR2 SFDVKD. CDR3 length: 13 amino acids. The CDR3 region has the DNA TGTGCTCAGGCGGACAGAGAAATCTACGAGCAGTACTTC. Residues: CAQADREIYEQYF.

The chain has TRBV11-1 and TRBJ2-7; D is possibly TRBD1 or TRBD2 (5 bases each). The V and J ends lost 6 bases and 3 bases respectively, with 12 bases between them. Germline-derived CDR1 and CDR2 are SGHAT and FQDESV (reference sequence). This CDR3 has 13 residues. CDR3 residues: CASRRGEGYEQYV. In DNA form, the CDR3 reads TGTGCCAGCAGGAGAGGGGAAGGCTACGAGCAGTACGTC.

The chain has TRBV27 and TRBJ2-5, with D possibly matching TRBD2 (6 bases). This CDR3 region has 13 residues. The germline V gene encodes CDR1 MNHEY and CDR2 SMNVEV (reference sequence). Trimming stripped 6 bases from V and 1 base from J, with 9 bases between. CDR3 region: CASSRLGQETQYF. In DNA, the CDR3 is TGTGCCAGCAGCAGACTAGGCCAAGAGACCCAGTACTTC.

For this clone: Sequence at one end of the junction differs from germline and may be a read error. The chain couples TRBV5-6 to TRBJ2-5; the D is unclear. Germline V gene data show CDR1 as SGHDT and CDR2 as YYEEEE. This CDR3 is built from 13 residues. The CDR3 DNA reads as TGTGCCGGCAGCCGCGGACGCCAAGAGACCCAGTACTTC. Protein: CAGSRGRQETQYF.

V gene TRBV2 combines with J gene TRBJ2-7; 9 bases fit TRBD1. Germline-derived CDR1 and CDR2 are SNHLY and FYNNEI. The V gene end was trimmed by 7 bases and the J gene end by 7 bases; junction bases not matched to a gene: 8. CDR3 length equals 13 residues. The CDR3 coding sequence is TGTGCCAGCACCGGGACAGGGCCTAGGGAGCAGTACGTC. Protein product: CASTGTGPREQYV.

V gene TRBV7-2 combines with J gene TRBJ2-7; unclear D gene. Trimming left V 2 bases short and J 0 bases short, with 14 bases between. The CDR3 has 16 residues. CDR1 and CDR2 from the germline V gene are SGHTA and FQGNSA. DNA of the CDR3: TGTGCCAGCAGCTTAAGCGCAGTCGCAAACTCCTACGAGCAGTACTTC. Its translation: CASSLSAVANSYEQYF.